The clone carrying this T cell receptor beta chain is medium-sized (0.01 to 0.1%) in the sample. Its antigen is not identified. Regarding time point: cycle 4 day 1 (C4D1), after six to seven weeks of nivolumab. In every patient, relapse followed autologous stem cell transplantation, while exposure to brentuximab vedotin differed. Clones were sequenced by immunoSEQ multiplex PCR, and TCRdb holds only the in-frame ones, with some missing. The sample gives about 20,000 clones, approximately 80% of which show up once; about 7.7% is in the top ten. Germline V CDR1 and CDR2: MNHEY, SMNVEV (reference sequence). This CDR3 has 12 amino acids. V was cut by 7 bases and J by 6 bases, with 7 bases left in between. This record comes from a study of PD-1 blockade in classical Hodgkin lymphoma. Study results and limitations: With respect to the repertoire differences, their causes, possibly disease activity or prior therapy, remain undefined. For complete responders, baseline diversity was comparable to that of newly diagnosed patients.

The sequence derives from a human donor with classical Hodgkin lymphoma. This chain joins TRBV27 and TRBJ1-6; the D is unclear. Specimen: peripheral blood mononuclear cells (PBMCs), collected before the fourth cycle of nivolumab. CDR3 in amino acids: CASNDLNSPLHF. The CDR3 DNA reads TGTGCCAGCAATGACCTTAATTCACCCCTCCACTTT.